What follows is one T cell receptor (beta chain) and its context. The sample comes from a study of identifying expanded T cells in peripheral blood. Only in-frame clones appear in the TCRdb table, and some are missing; sequencing was by immunoSEQ multiplex PCR. The sample lists more than 85,000 clones, roughly nine tenths occurring once. The V gene's germline CDR1 is SEHNR and CDR2 FQNEAQ (reference sequence). Trimming stripped 4 bases from V and 4 bases from J, with 5 bases between. The CDR3 is 12 amino acids. Sequenced input: blood. This clonotype was obtained from a person aged 18-70 years in good health. The J gene is TRBJ2-1, the V gene TRBV7-9; D remains unclear. CDR3 nucleotide sequence: TGTGCCAGCAGCTCCCAGTACAATGAGCAGTTCTTC. Translation gives CASSSQYNEQFF.